The 11 T cell receptor beta chains given below trace back to one sample, sequenced in a study of CD4+ T cells in melanoma. Here immunoSEQ multiplex PCR was the method, and the copy in TCRdb shows in-frame clones only, minus some. The table has around 13,000 clones, about 71% seen once. Sample: cells from a culture (not recorded whether cultured in vitro). These receptors all stem from a human donor with melanoma.

The genes are TRBV2 and TRBJ1-4, with D hard to call. The CDR3 is made up of 12 amino acids. Per germline, CDR1 SNHLY and CDR2 FYNNEI. V was cut by 7 bases and J by 4 bases, with 7 bases left in between. In nucleotides, the CDR3 is TGTGCCAGCAACGGAATTAATGAAAAACTGTTTTTT. Translated: CASNGINEKLFF.

The V gene is TRBV25-1, the J gene TRBJ2-1, with a weak D call TRBD1 (6 bases). The CDR3 totals 16 residues. Germline V CDR1 and CDR2: MGHDK, SYGVNS. Trimming stripped 2 bases from V and 4 bases from J, with 15 bases between. The CDR3 spells CASSEPLGTPYNEQFF. The CDR3, as DNA: TGTGCCAGCAGTGAACCCCTCGGGACACCATACAATGAGCAGTTCTTC.

This clone was recorded a few times. This chain uses TRBV6-1 with TRBJ2-4; D ambiguous. The CDR3 contains 12 residues. From germline, CDR1 is MNHNS and CDR2 SASEGT. V was shortened by 6 bases and J by 8 bases, with 11 bases between the two germline ends. CDR3 nucleotide sequence: TGTGCCAGCAGCCTTCATAGGGACATTCAGTACTTC. Translation: CASSLHRDIQYF.

The chain links TRBV7-9 to TRBJ1-5, with 7 bases fitting TRBD1. V dropped 4 bases and J dropped 2; count of bases not matched to a gene: 11. The V gene's germline CDR1 is SEHNR and CDR2 FQNEAQ (reference sequence). This CDR3 is 17 amino acids long. CDR3 region: CASSSGRGGRRNQPQHF. The CDR3, as DNA: TGTGCCAGCAGCTCCGGCAGGGGGGGGCGTCGCAATCAGCCCCAGCATTTT.

This chain uses TRBV5-1 with TRBJ1-1; maybe TRBD1 (5 bases). Germline CDR1 reads SGHRS; CDR2 reads YFSETQ. The germline V and J ends were trimmed by 0 bases and 0 bases, with 9 bases remaining between them. CDR3 length: 15 amino acids. The CDR3 loop is CASSLAGGLNTEAFF. The CDR3 DNA reads TGCGCCAGCAGCTTGGCCGGGGGACTGAACACTGAAGCTTTCTTT.

This clone was picked up a small number of times. The chain joins TRBV6-5 to TRBJ1-5, with D possibly being TRBD1 (6 bases). V shed 6 bases and J shed 9 bases, with 21 bases lying between them. CDR3 size: 15 residues. Germline V gene data show CDR1 as MNHEY and CDR2 as SVGAGI. As DNA, the CDR3 is TGTGCCAGCAGGAGAGACGCGCTAGGGGGTTCGCCCCAGCATTTT. This encodes CASRRDALGGSPQHF.

This chain links TRBV4-2 with TRBJ2-2; 7 positions agree with TRBD1. With 7 bases clipped from V and 0 bases from J, the junction kept 2 bases outside the gene matches. The CDR3 contains 14 residues. The V gene's germline CDR1 is LGHNA and CDR2 YNFKEQ. CDR3 nucleotides: TGTGCCAGCACCGGGACAGCGAACACCGGGGAGCTGTTTTTT. Its protein is CASTGTANTGELFF.

This clone was recorded only once. The rearrangement links TRBV29-1 to TRBJ2-7; perhaps TRBD2 as D (6 bases). The CDR3 runs to 12 residues. Germline assignment: CDR1 SQVTM and CDR2 ANQGSEA. V was shortened by 3 bases and J by 1 base, with 7 bases between the two germline ends. CDR3 in DNA: TGCAGCGTTGATGGAGGGTCCTACGAGCAGTACTTC. Its translation is CSVDGGSYEQYF.

The V gene is TRBV19, the J gene TRBJ1-2; 8 bases agree with TRBD1. The CDR3 totals 15 residues. Germline lookup yields CDR1 LNHDA and CDR2 SQIVND (reference sequence). Losses at the gene ends were 6 bases for V and 2 bases for J; bases not matched to a gene: 8. The CDR3 sequence: CASSAARGRNYGYTF. The CDR3 DNA reads TGTGCCAGTAGCGCTGCCAGGGGGCGGAACTATGGCTACACCTTC.

This rearrangement joins TRBV6-5 to TRBJ1-1; D perhaps matches TRBD1 (5 bases). The CDR3 loop spans 13 amino acids. The V gene lost 6 bases and the J gene lost 7 bases, with 15 bases spanning the gap. Germline V lookup: CDR1 MNHEY, CDR2 SVGAGI. The CDR3 loop reads CASRPSRASEAFF. The CDR3 nucleotides read TGTGCCAGCAGACCCTCCAGGGCCAGTGAAGCTTTCTTT.

The chain couples TRBV28 to TRBJ1-1; maybe TRBD1 (5 bases). The CDR3 totals 14 residues. V gave up 8 bases and J gave up 4 bases, with 17 bases separating them. Germline CDR1 is MDHEN and CDR2 is SYDVKM. The CDR3 DNA reads TGTGCCAGCGCTACCCAGGGCCCCAGCACTGAAGCTTTCTTT. Amino acids: CASATQGPSTEAFF. The full variable domain, in which reference TRBV28 and TRBJ1-1 provide the parts outside the CDR3, is DVKVTQSSRYLVKRTGEKVFLECVQDMDHENMFWYRQDPGLGLRLIYFSYDVKMKEKGDIPEGYSVSREKKERFSLILESASTNQTSMYLCASATQGPSTEAFFGQGTRLTVV.